This paragraph covers one T cell receptor beta chain sequence. This record comes from a study of T cells in Graves' hyperthyroidism and ophthalmopathy. Template material for amplifying TCR beta CDR3 regions consisted of RNA transcripts. The HTBI primer set was used in a first-round RT-PCR of the TCR CDR3. TCRdb analysed the multiplex PCR reads with MiXCR anew, one entry per CDR3 protein. The repertoire holds hundreds of thousands of distinct CDR3 sequences, with 20% to 25% as singletons. V shed 2 bases, J shed 6 bases, and the junction held 5 bases outside the gene matches. Per germline, CDR1 MNHEY and CDR2 SVGEGT. This CDR3 spans 16 amino acids.

This receptor was identified in a man aged 25 to 45 with Graves' ophthalmopathy. The gene calls are TRBV6-2 or TRBV6-3 and TRBJ2-5; TRBD2 matches 14 bases. The sample was blood. The chain's CDR3 is CASSYAGLAGVQTQYF. DNA for the CDR3: TGTGCCAGCAGTTACGCGGGACTAGCGGGAGTACAGACCCAGTACTTC.